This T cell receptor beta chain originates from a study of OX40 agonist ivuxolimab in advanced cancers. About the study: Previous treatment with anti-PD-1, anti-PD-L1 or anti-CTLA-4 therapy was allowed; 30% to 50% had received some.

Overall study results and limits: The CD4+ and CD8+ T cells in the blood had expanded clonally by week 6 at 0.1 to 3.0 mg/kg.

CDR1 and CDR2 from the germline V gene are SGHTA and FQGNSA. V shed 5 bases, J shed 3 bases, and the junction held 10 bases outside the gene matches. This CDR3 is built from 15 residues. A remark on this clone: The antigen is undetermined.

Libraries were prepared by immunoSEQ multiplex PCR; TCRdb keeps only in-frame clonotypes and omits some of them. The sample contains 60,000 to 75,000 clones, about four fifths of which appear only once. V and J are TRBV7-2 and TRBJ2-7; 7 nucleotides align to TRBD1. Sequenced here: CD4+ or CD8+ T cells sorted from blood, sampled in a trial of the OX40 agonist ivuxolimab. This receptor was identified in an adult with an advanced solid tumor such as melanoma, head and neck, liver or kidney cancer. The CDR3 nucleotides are TGTGCCAGCAGCCCCTCAGGGGGTACTGGCTACGAGCAGTACTTC. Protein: CASSPSGGTGYEQYF.